This is a list of T cell receptor beta chains from one sample in a study of T cells in localized non-small cell lung cancer. Some clones are missing from TCRdb's copy, which holds only in-frame ones; the method was immunoSEQ multiplex PCR. This table has 45,000 to 70,000 clones, just over 85% appearing once. This material consisted of peripheral blood, taken before any cancer treatment. The receptors originated from a woman aged 40-69 years with stage I lung adenocarcinoma. Each CDR3 is given with its conserved first and last residue.

>TRBV5-1|TRBJ1-1
CASSQNRGGTEAFF
>TRBV7-3|TRBJ2-6
CASSSRTPGMGSGANVLTF
>TRBV2|TRBJ2-2
CASSEARAMAGELFF
>TRBV27|TRBJ1-2
CASSNRVPNYGYTF
>TRBV21-1|TRBJ2-1
CASSKGVGQSSYNEQFF
>TRBV30|TRBJ2-2
CAWSVGTGANTGELFF
>TRBV5-4|TRBJ1-1
CASSLQTGINTEAFF
>TRBV7-2|TRBJ2-5
CASSSSSFGETQYF
>TRBV7-9|TRBJ2-1
CASSSLAGGYNEQFF
>TRBV12-5|TRBJ1-6
CASGFKGGAKFSPLHF
>TRBV19|TRBJ1-6
CASSIKEGNSPLHF
>TRBV30|TRBJ1-2
CAWSDFGPSYGYTF
>TRBV6-1|TRBJ1-2
CASSAAGIYGYTF
>TRBV5-6|TRBJ1-4
CASSYRLINEKLFF
>TRBV18|TRBJ2-7
CASSPRGNSYEQYF
>TRBV30|TRBJ2-3
CAWSLAGGVDTQYF
>TRBV4-1|TRBJ2-7
CASSQVGNAYEQYF
>TRBV7-3|TRBJ2-7
CASSLTSGLYEQYF
>TRBV9|TRBJ2-5
CASSVGQGPQETQYF
>TRBV7-9|TRBJ2-5
CASSTGTGYQETQYF
>TRBV11-2|TRBJ1-1
CASSLGDKMNTEAFF
>TRBV5-1|TRBJ1-1
CASSLSGQANTEAFF
>TRBV10-3|TRBJ2-7
CAINTGYNEQYF
>TRBV6-5|TRBJ2-2
CASSYRGPHTGELFF
>TRBV5-1|TRBJ1-2
CASSPGTGDYGYTF
>TRBV27|TRBJ1-2
CASTSFAGSYGYTF
>TRBV19|TRBJ2-7
CASSMTGGRDEQYF
>TRBV6-5|TRBJ2-3
CASSRRRGDTQYF